This TCR gamma chain came from a study of fetal and pediatric gammadelta thymocytes (dated by TCRdb to 2021 to 2024). Background for the entire study: Previously published data and newly generated, unpublished data were combined in the bulk gammadelta thymocyte repertoires, which were used to strengthen a single-cell study of gammadelta thymocyte development. A total of 10 or so subjects, comprising 3 fetal thymus donors and 7 pediatric thymus donors, were covered by the bulk gammadelta thymocyte repertoire set. Bulk TCR repertoire data were added to increase subject numbers and strengthen the CDR3 publicity analysis. Previously published data (refs 27,28) and unpublished data were combined in the bulk gammadelta thymocyte repertoires. Broad study findings and their caveats: Compared with post-natal repertoires, fetal gammadelta thymocyte repertoires had previously been reported to be enriched for TRDV2, TRGV8 and TRGV9 usage, low N additions and public CDR3s.

These reads were obtained on an Illumina MiSeq. For the original study's pipeline: For the publicity analysis, the Vgamma9Vdelta2 and nonVgamma9Vdelta2 bulk CDR3 files from each subject were merged to form one combined repertoire per subject. Using base R and dplyr, each CDR3 amino acid sequence was checked across 9 single-cell datasets and some eleven bulk repertoires to give a publicity score ranging from 0 to 19. Via CATT, TCRdb reprocessed the public reads, and rows with identical DNA were then joined. The V and J calls, along with clone size, are taken from TCRdb and not from the paper's own processing. The sample data list some 390 gamma-chain clones, and roughly 4% of these were observed just once. The ten most abundant clones make up 10% to 15% of the sample. This clone is termed large (0.1 to 1%). No antigen is known for it. No much larger clone is present one base from it, and per-base qualities are unavailable.

Thymocytes were stained with Zombie NIR viability dye plus antibodies to CD3 (UCHT1), TCRgammadelta (11F2), TCRVgamma9 (IMMU360) and TCRVdelta2 (IMMU389). From human fetal and pediatric thymuses, sorted Vgamma9Vdelta2 and nonVgamma9Vdelta2 gammadelta thymocytes were used to generate bulk TRD and TRG CDR3 repertoires separately. Pediatric thymus tissue was collected in Belgium from children having cardiac surgery. Pediatric thymus donors in the study were aged between 1 and 11 years. Thymic cell suspensions were prepared from fetal and post-natal thymuses as described previously. NonVgamma9Vdelta2 thymocytes were sorted as CD3+ gammadeltaTCR+ cells lacking the Vgamma9+Vdelta2+ phenotype. Cells were sorted on a FACS Aria III cell sorter (BD Biosciences). The CDR3 starts with the cysteine, ends with the phenylalanine, and has 14 residues. Solely the CDR3 DNA is kept, with 42 bases framed from the first base. The CDR1 and CDR2 encoded by the germline V gene are EGSNGY and YDSYNSKV. V is pruned by 2 bases and J by 3 bases, leaving 7 bases of the junction without a gene match.

Sequenced input: non-Vgamma9Vdelta2 gamma-delta T cells from the thymus. The label giving this sample's cell subset or site can be read as: CD3+gammadeltaTCR+ thymocytes not co-expressing Vgamma9 and Vdelta2. This receptor was obtained from a child who underwent cardiac surgery and was recorded as healthy. The sequence links TRGV2 to TRGJ1 or TRGJ2. The nucleotide sequence reads TGTGCCACCTGGGACGTTGACTGTTATTATAAGAAACTCTTT. Translated, it gives CATWDVDCYYKKLF.